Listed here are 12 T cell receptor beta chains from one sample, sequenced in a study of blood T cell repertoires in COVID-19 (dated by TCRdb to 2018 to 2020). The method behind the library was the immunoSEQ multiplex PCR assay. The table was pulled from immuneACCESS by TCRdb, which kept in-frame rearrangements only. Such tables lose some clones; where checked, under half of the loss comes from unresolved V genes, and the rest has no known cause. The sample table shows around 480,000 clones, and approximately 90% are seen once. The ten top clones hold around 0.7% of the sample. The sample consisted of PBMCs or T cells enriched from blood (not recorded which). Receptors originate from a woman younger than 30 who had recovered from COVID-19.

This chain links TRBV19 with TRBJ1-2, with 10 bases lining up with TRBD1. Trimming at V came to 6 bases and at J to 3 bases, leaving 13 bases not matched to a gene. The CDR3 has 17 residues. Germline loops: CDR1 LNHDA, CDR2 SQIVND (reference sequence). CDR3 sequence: CASSEPPWTGGYYGYTF. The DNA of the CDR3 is TGTGCCAGTAGCGAACCACCCTGGACAGGGGGTTACTATGGCTACACCTTC.

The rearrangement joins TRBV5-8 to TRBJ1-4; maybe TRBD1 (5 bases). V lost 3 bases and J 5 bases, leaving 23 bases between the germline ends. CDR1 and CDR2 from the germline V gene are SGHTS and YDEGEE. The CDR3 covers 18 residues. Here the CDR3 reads CASSSSEAGSYPNEKLFF. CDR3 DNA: TGTGCCAGCAGCTCCAGTGAGGCAGGGTCATACCCCAATGAAAAACTGTTTTTT.

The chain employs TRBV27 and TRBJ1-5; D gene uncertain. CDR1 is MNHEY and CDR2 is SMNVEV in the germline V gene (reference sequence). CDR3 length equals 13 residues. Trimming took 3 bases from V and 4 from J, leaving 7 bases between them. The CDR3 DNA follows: TGTGCCAGCAGTTTCGACATGAATCAGCCCCAGCATTTT. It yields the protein CASSFDMNQPQHF.

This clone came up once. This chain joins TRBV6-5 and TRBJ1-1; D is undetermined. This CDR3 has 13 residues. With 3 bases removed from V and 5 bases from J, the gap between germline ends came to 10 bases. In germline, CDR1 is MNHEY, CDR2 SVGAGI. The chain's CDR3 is CASSYRRGTEAFF. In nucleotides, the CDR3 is TGTGCCAGCAGTTATCGGCGCGGGACTGAAGCTTTCTTT.

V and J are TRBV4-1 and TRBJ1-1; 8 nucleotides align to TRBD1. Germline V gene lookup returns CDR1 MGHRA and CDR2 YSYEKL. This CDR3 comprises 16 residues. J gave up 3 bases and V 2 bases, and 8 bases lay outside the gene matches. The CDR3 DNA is TGCGCCAGCAGCCAAATCTTGGGACAGGTCGACACTGAAGCTTTCTTT. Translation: CASSQILGQVDTEAFF.

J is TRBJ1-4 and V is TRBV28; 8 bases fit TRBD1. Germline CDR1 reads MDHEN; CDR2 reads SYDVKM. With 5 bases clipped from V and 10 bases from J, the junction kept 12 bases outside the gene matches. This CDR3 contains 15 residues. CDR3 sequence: CASSARDRGILKLFF. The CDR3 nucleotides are TGTGCCAGCAGTGCCCGTGACAGGGGAATTTTAAAACTGTTTTTT.

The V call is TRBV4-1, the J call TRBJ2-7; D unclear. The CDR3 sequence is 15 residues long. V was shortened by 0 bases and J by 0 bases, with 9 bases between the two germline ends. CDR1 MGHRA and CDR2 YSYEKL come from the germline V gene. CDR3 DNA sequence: TGCGCCAGCAGCCAAGAGACGGGTAGCTCCTACGAGCAGTACTTC. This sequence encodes CASSQETGSSYEQYF.

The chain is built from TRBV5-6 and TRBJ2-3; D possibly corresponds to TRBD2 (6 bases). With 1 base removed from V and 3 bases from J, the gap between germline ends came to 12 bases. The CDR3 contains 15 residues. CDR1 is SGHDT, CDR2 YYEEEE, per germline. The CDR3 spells CASSLKGGDTDTQYF. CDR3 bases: TGTGCCAGCAGCTTGAAGGGAGGAGATACAGATACGCAGTATTTT.

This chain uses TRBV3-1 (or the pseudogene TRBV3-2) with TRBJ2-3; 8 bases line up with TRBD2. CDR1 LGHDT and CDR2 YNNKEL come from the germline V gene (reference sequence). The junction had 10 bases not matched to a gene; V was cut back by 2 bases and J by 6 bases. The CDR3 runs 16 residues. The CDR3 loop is CASSQHIGGASDTQYF. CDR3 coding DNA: TGTGCCAGCAGCCAACATATCGGGGGGGCCTCGGATACGCAGTATTTT.

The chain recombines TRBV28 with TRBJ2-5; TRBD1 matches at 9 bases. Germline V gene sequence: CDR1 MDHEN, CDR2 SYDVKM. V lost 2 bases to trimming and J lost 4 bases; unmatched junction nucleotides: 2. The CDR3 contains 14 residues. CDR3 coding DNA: TGTGCCAGCAGTTTAACAGGGGGCCCAGAGACCCAGTACTTC. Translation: CASSLTGGPETQYF.

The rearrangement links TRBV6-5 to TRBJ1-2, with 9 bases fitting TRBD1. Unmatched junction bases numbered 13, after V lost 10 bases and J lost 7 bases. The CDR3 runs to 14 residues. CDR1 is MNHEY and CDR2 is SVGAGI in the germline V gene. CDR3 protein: CANSMDRGGGGYTF. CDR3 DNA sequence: TGTGCCAACTCCATGGACAGGGGAGGGGGTGGCTACACCTTC.

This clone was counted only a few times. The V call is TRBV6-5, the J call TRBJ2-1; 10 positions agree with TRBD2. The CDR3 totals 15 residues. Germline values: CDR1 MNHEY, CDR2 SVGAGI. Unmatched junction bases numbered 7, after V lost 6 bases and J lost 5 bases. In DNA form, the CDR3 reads TGTGCCAGCAGCCCCCTAGCGGGGGTACACAATGAGCAGTTCTTC. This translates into CASSPLAGVHNEQFF.